This TCR beta chain is drawn from a study of blood T cell repertoires in COVID-19. The CDR3 runs 11 residues. Germline V CDR1 and CDR2: DFQATT, SNEGSKA (reference sequence). Trimming took 4 bases from V and 7 from J, leaving 10 bases between them. Participants reported their clinical history, and cohort assignment relied on those reports. Method: immunoSEQ multiplex PCR; TCRdb's copy keeps in-frame clones and lacks some. The sample has about 400,000 clones, roughly nine tenths seen once; the top ten hold about 1.7%. The receptor was derived from a woman aged 25 to 39 who had recovered from COVID-19. Input material: PBMCs or T cells enriched from blood (not recorded which). The chain carries TRBV20-1 and TRBJ1-1, with D possibly TRBD1 on 5 matching bases. CDR3 loop: CSATIRGEAFF. The CDR3 DNA sequence: TGCAGTGCTACGATAAGGGGTGAAGCTTTCTTT.